The source of this T cell receptor beta chain is a study of cytomegalovirus exposure and HLA in healthy donors. The CDR3 is made up of 15 amino acids. The germline CDR1 and CDR2 sequences are SGHTA and FQGNSA. After removal of 5 bases from V and 7 bases from J, the junction contained 9 bases not matched to a gene. PCR amplification relied on 60 Vbeta primers (plus 13 Jbeta primers). Clones were sequenced by immunoSEQ multiplex PCR, and TCRdb holds only the in-frame ones, with some missing. The sample holds 65,000 to 80,000 clones, 60% to 85% seen once. Sequenced material: PBMCs. The chain uses TRBV7-2 and TRBJ2-7, with 12 positions matching TRBD2. This receptor was identified in a woman aged 40 to 49 in good health and CMV-seropositive. CDR3 residues: CASSTLAGGPGEQYF. The CDR3 nucleotides read TGTGCCAGCAGCACCCTAGCGGGAGGGCCGGGTGAGCAGTACTTC.